The entry below describes one TCR beta chain. Its antigen target is currently unknown. No base-level quality is on record; no much larger clone is a single base apart. This entry belongs to a study of CD8 T cells in ankylosing spondylitis (dated by TCRdb to the late 2010s). Turning to the overall study: To find TCR variants linked to disease, the study profiled T cell receptor beta repertoires in ankylosing spondylitis patients and healthy donors. In total, the full study cohort was made up of nearly 110 healthy donors and 25 to 30 ankylosing spondylitis patients. Peripheral blood samples were taken, and synovial fluid was additionally collected from ankylosing spondylitis patients.

Findings and caveats that apply to the study as a whole: The disease-linked clones had a CD8+ phenotype and were found at relatively low frequencies in peripheral blood. Some motif variants were previously reported in synovial fluid and blood of reactive arthritis patients, suggesting common disease-initiation mechanisms. A TCR beta motif made up of several highly homologous amino acid variants appeared to be characteristic of blood from ankylosing spondylitis patients. According to the report, matched synovial fluid samples from ankylosing spondylitis patients were significantly enriched for the disease-linked clones.

The germline V gene encodes CDR1 SGHVS and CDR2 FQNEAQ. The cysteine opens and the phenylalanine closes a CDR3 of 14 amino acids. The DNA shown is the 42-base CDR3, in frame from base 1. The trim is 3 bases for V and 5 bases for J, with a gap of 11 bases between the germline ends. TCRdb names Illumina HiSeq 2500 as the instrument used. Quantitative 5'-RACE with molecular barcodes was the method used to prepare the TCR beta libraries. The paper's data handling went like this. Disease-linked TCR variants were identified with a new computational method built on a probabilistic model of VDJ rearrangement. The public sequencing data were trimmed at Q25 with fastp and processed into clonotypes with MiXCR by TCRdb, which kept only in-frame beta chains. Merged by CDR3 protein, the rows form single entries marked with the most common genes and DNA. For this entry, the V and J calls and clone size follow TCRdb and not the study's own pipeline. This sample is represented by roughly 230,000 distinct CDR3 sequences; 15% to 20% of them were singletons. Roughly 34% of the sample belongs to the ten largest clones.

This receptor was taken from a male donor with ankylosing spondylitis or in good health (not recorded which). The chain employs TRBV7-8 and TRBJ2-1; TRBD1 is a possible D gene, resting on 5 matching bases. Sequenced material: blood, either unsorted or a sorted T cell fraction (not recorded which). The CDR3 region: CASSLDTTNNEQFF. Here is the DNA: TGTGCCAGCAGCTTGGACACGACCAACAATGAGCAGTTCTTC.